These T cell receptor beta chains were read from a single sample in a study of identical twins. Using its own MiXCR run on the 5' RACE reads, TCRdb lists one record per CDR3 protein. The sample consists of nearly 900,000 distinct CDR3 sequences, over 9% of them appearing once. These same records also appear under a second study, on yellow fever vaccine responses in identical twins.

The sample was PBMCs. All receptors come from a woman younger than 30 in good health. Each CDR3 is given with its conserved first and last residue. D genes are given only for firm matches. Clone size appears in some rows only: once, few, many, or a class for an expanded clone.

clone size | J gene | D gene | V gene | CDR3 protein | CDR3 DNA
few | TRBJ1-1 | . | TRBV7-9 | CATTDGNTEAFF | TGTGCCACCACGGATGGGAACACTGAAGCTTTCTTT
few | TRBJ2-7 | . | TRBV5-1 | CASSLHSSAYEQYF | TGCGCCAGCAGCTTGCACTCCTCTGCCTACGAGCAGTACTTC
many | TRBJ1-2 | . | TRBV24-1 | CATSEAGTKNYGYTF | TGTGCCACCAGTGAAGCCGGGACAAAAAACTATGGCTACACCTTC
few | TRBJ2-7 | TRBD2 | TRBV9 | CASSVGLAGYNEQYF | TGTGCCAGCAGCGTAGGTCTAGCGGGCTACAACGAGCAGTACTTC
. | TRBJ1-2 | . | TRBV3-1 | CASSQEQGDGYTF | TGTGCCAGCAGCCAAGAACAGGGTGATGGCTACACCTTC
many | TRBJ2-2 | TRBD1 | TRBV28 | CASSPTGYTGELFF | TGTGCCAGCAGTCCGACAGGGTACACCGGGGAGCTGTTTTTT
many | TRBJ2-4 | . | TRBV7-2 | CASSSTRTAKNIQYF | TGTGCCAGCAGCTCTACCAGGACTGCCAAAAACATTCAGTACTTC
. | TRBJ2-1 | . | TRBV4-1 | CASSQGQGSEQFF | TGCGCCAGCAGCCAAGGTCAAGGGTCTGAGCAGTTCTTC
few | TRBJ2-3 | . | TRBV12-3/TRBV12-4 | CASSLQSAVGGAEADTQYF | TGTGCCAGCAGTCTCCAGTCGGCGGTGGGGGGAGCGGAGGCAGATACGCAGTATTTT
few | TRBJ2-5 | . | TRBV20-1 | CSAVVGSAGETQYF | TGCAGTGCTGTGGTGGGTTCAGCGGGTGAGACCCAGTACTTC
many | TRBJ1-1 | TRBD1 | TRBV6-6 | CASGLTGTTEAFF | TGTGCCAGCGGCCTGACAGGGACCACTGAAGCTTTCTTT
. | TRBJ2-7 | TRBD2 | TRBV3-1 | CASSLETSGTSHEQYF | TGTGCCAGCAGCTTGGAGACTAGCGGGACCTCCCACGAGCAGTACTTC
. | TRBJ2-3 | . | TRBV5-1 | CASRRGHGTDTQYF | TGCGCCAGCAGAAGGGGACACGGCACAGATACGCAGTATTTT
few | TRBJ1-6 | . | TRBV7-8 | CASSQGVVNSPLHF | TGTGCCAGCAGCCAAGGAGTTGTTAATTCACCCCTCCACTTT
. | TRBJ2-1 | . | TRBV24-1 | CATRDLEETYNEQFF | TGTGCCACCAGGGACTTGGAAGAGACCTACAATGAGCAGTTCTTC
many | TRBJ2-7 | . | TRBV20-1 | CSARESGPYEQYF | TGCAGTGCTAGAGAGTCTGGACCCTACGAGCAGTACTTC
. | TRBJ2-1 | . | TRBV28 | CASSLSGSLGREQFF | TGTGCCAGCAGTTTGTCCGGGTCTCTGGGCAGGGAGCAGTTCTTC
few | TRBJ1-5 | TRBD1 | TRBV19 | CASSRQGYQPQHF | TGTGCCAGTAGCAGACAGGGATATCAGCCCCAGCATTTT
few | TRBJ2-3 | TRBD1 | TRBV7-3 | CASSSTGDTDTQYF | TGTGCCAGCAGCTCGACAGGGGACACAGATACGCAGTATTTT
. | TRBJ2-1 | TRBD2 | TRBV5-5 | CASSLRAAGEGNEQFF | TGTGCCAGCAGCTTAAGGGCGGCGGGAGAGGGGAATGAGCAGTTCTTC
few | TRBJ1-4 | TRBD1 | TRBV12-3/TRBV12-4 | CASKPGQGNEKLFF | TGTGCCAGCAAGCCGGGACAGGGAAATGAAAAACTGTTTTTT
few | TRBJ2-6 | . | TRBV5-1 | CASSWGSSGANVLTF | TGCGCCAGCAGCTGGGGGTCGTCTGGGGCCAACGTCCTGACTTTC
. | TRBJ2-3 | . | TRBV7-9 | CASRKGGASTDTQYF | TGTGCCAGCCGAAAGGGGGGGGCCTCCACAGATACGCAGTATTTT
few | TRBJ2-7 | TRBD1 | TRBV6-5 | CASSYSEQGKVHEQYF | TGTGCCAGCAGTTACTCGGAACAGGGGAAAGTCCACGAGCAGTACTTC
many | TRBJ2-3 | . | TRBV7-2 | CASSLEDSTDTQYF | TGTGCCAGCAGCTTAGAGGACAGCACAGATACGCAGTATTTT
few | TRBJ1-4 | TRBD1 | TRBV12-3/TRBV12-4 | CASSPRTGSEKLFF | TGTGCCAGCAGCCCCCGGACAGGTTCGGAAAAACTGTTTTTT
. | TRBJ1-1 | . | TRBV6-5 | CASSTEAANTEAFF | TGTGCCAGCAGTACTGAGGCAGCGAACACTGAAGCTTTCTTT
few | TRBJ2-6 | . | TRBV18 | CASSPLDDYSGANVLTF | TGTGCCAGCTCACCACTGGACGATTACTCTGGGGCCAACGTCCTGACTTTC
. | TRBJ1-1 | . | TRBV19 | CASRQGRTEAFF | TGTGCCAGTAGACAGGGCCGAACTGAAGCTTTCTTT
few | TRBJ2-2 | . | TRBV12-5 | CASGNLAGELFF | TGTGCTAGTGGGAATCTGGCCGGGGAGCTGTTTTTT
. | TRBJ2-5 | . | TRBV18 | CASSLTKLSSQETQYF | TGTGCCAGCTCATTGACAAAGCTATCATCCCAAGAGACCCAGTACTTC
few | TRBJ2-3 | TRBD2 | TRBV27 | CASSFGGGLAGDRDLYF | TGTGCCAGCAGTTTTGGGGGAGGACTAGCGGGGGACCGGGATCTGTATTTT
once | TRBJ2-4 | . | TRBV27 | CASSWDGLAKNIQYF | TGTGCCAGCAGTTGGGACGGTCTAGCCAAAAACATTCAGTACTTC
few | TRBJ1-4 | . | TRBV12-3/TRBV12-4 | CASSLDFLVSYEKLFF | TGTGCCAGCAGTTTAGATTTTTTGGTCAGCTATGAAAAACTGTTTTTT
. | TRBJ1-4 | . | TRBV3-1 | CASSQDLGARLNEKLFF | TGTGCCAGCAGCCAAGATTTAGGAGCCAGACTTAATGAAAAACTGTTTTTT
. | TRBJ2-2 | TRBD2 | TRBV24-1 | CATSDSSQRGGWELFF | TGTGCCACCAGTGATTCCAGCCAGCGGGGGGGCTGGGAGCTGTTTTTT
. | TRBJ2-1 | TRBD2 | TRBV6-1 | CASSGGGLPYNEQFF | TGTGCCAGCAGTGGTGGGGGACTACCTTACAATGAGCAGTTCTTC
. | TRBJ2-5 | TRBD2 | TRBV11-3 | CASSRRTRSGIMVRETQYF | TGTGCCAGCAGCCGAAGGACTAGGAGTGGTATTATGGTTAGGGAGACCCAGTACTTC
few | TRBJ2-5 | TRBD2 | TRBV12-3/TRBV12-4 | CASSWEGGTQYF | TGTGCCAGCAGCTGGGAGGGAGGGACCCAGTACTTC
few | TRBJ2-5 | . | TRBV29-1 | CSVREVKMETQYF | TGCAGCGTCAGGGAAGTTAAGATGGAGACCCAGTACTTC
few | TRBJ2-1 | TRBD2 | TRBV9 | CASSFQTAGGPSRSYNEQFF | TGTGCCAGCAGCTTTCAAACAGCGGGAGGGCCCTCTCGCTCCTACAATGAGCAGTTCTTC
few | TRBJ2-7 | . | TRBV24-1 | CATSDSGLNEQYF | TGTGCCACCAGTGATTCGGGGCTCAACGAGCAGTACTTC
. | TRBJ1-6 | TRBD1 | TRBV3-1 | CASSHRGKYNSPLHF | TGTGCCAGCAGCCACAGGGGGAAATATAATTCACCCCTCCACTTT
few | TRBJ2-1 | TRBD2 | TRBV4-1 | CASSQLWTSGSSYNEQFF | TGCGCCAGCAGCCAACTTTGGACTAGCGGGAGTTCCTACAATGAGCAGTTCTTC
many | TRBJ2-2 | TRBD1 | TRBV7-9 | CASSTDRDAGELFF | TGTGCCAGCAGCACCGACAGGGATGCCGGGGAGCTGTTTTTT
. | TRBJ2-5 | TRBD1 | TRBV5-1 | CASSQGDRQQETQYF | TGCGCCAGCAGCCAGGGGGACAGGCAACAAGAGACCCAGTACTTC
few | TRBJ2-1 | . | TRBV3-1 | CASSQDGGASGLYNEQFF | TGTGCCAGCAGCCAAGATGGGGGGGCTAGCGGACTCTACAATGAGCAGTTCTTC
. | TRBJ2-1 | TRBD1 | TRBV27 | CASSIKFNRDRGFF | TGTGCCAGCAGTATAAAGTTCAACCGGGACAGGGGTTTCTTC
few | TRBJ2-3 | . | TRBV12-3/TRBV12-4 | CASSQTSMGNTQYF | TGTGCCAGCAGCCAAACCAGTATGGGAAATACGCAGTATTTT
. | TRBJ2-3 | . | TRBV9 | CASSVRPSSTDTQYF | TGTGCCAGCAGCGTACGACCGAGTAGCACAGATACGCAGTATTTT
few | TRBJ2-1 | TRBD2 | TRBV28 | CASRVAGSYNEQFF | TGTGCCAGCAGGGTAGCGGGCTCCTACAATGAGCAGTTCTTC